The 24 T cell receptor beta chains presented below share a single source sample, sequenced in a study of blood T cell repertoires in COVID-19. Sequenced by immunoSEQ multiplex PCR; TCRdb stores in-frame clones only, minus some. The repertoire has around 140,000 clones, almost 85% of them found once; the top ten carry roughly 3.4%. The sample was PBMCs or T cells enriched from blood (not recorded which). Every receptor here comes from a woman between 50 and 59 years old with acute COVID-19.

This clone was counted once. The CDR3 nucleotides read TGCGCCAGCAGCCCTAGCGGGAGCTCCTACAATGAGCAGTTCTTC. It specifies CASSPSGSSYNEQFF. V usage is TRBV4-3 and J usage is TRBJ2-1; 10 nucleotides agree with TRBD2. The V and J ends lost 4 bases and 0 bases, in that order; junction bases with no gene match: 0. Germline V gene data show CDR1 as LGHNA and CDR2 as YSLEER. The CDR3 spans 15 residues.

The chain combines TRBV7-3 with TRBJ2-1, with D tentatively TRBD2 (5 bases). V dropped 0 bases and J dropped 5 bases, with 8 bases sitting between them. This CDR3 is built from 14 residues. Germline V gives CDR1 SGHTA, CDR2 FQGTGA. CDR3 DNA sequence: TGTGCCAGCAGCTTAACTCAACTAGACAATGAGCAGTTCTTC. It specifies CASSLTQLDNEQFF.

This chain joins TRBV6-5 and TRBJ2-7, with 13 bases lining up with TRBD2. Germline values: CDR1 MNHEY, CDR2 SVGAGI. The CDR3 consists of 15 residues. V lost 6 bases and J lost 4; bases outside the gene matches: 6. The CDR3 spells CASRSGLAGDYEQYF. CDR3 DNA: TGTGCCAGCAGGTCCGGACTAGCGGGGGATTACGAGCAGTACTTC.

The chain has TRBV27 and TRBJ1-4, with 9 bases fitting TRBD1. Germline loops: CDR1 MNHEY, CDR2 SMNVEV (reference sequence). The CDR3 extends over 18 amino acids. J gave up 2 bases and V 4 bases, and 11 bases lay outside the gene matches. The DNA for the CDR3 is TGTGCCAGCAGTTCCCGCCGGGACAGGGTCGGGACTAATGAAAAACTGTTTTTT. Residues: CASSSRRDRVGTNEKLFF.

The CDR3 is CASRGSPSNEQFF. The DNA for the CDR3 is TGTGCCAGCAGGGGGAGCCCGTCAAATGAGCAGTTCTTC. V gene TRBV12-3 or TRBV12-4 combines with J gene TRBJ2-1; D is possibly TRBD2 (5 bases). The CDR3 has 13 amino acids. Trimming cost V 6 bases and J 7 bases, with 13 bases left between them.

This rearrangement joins TRBV9 to TRBJ1-2; a possible D gene is TRBD1 (5 bases). CDR1 is SGDLS and CDR2 is YYNGEE in the germline V gene. Trimming shortened V by 0 bases and J by 4 bases, and 13 bases separated the two germline ends. The CDR3 runs 15 residues. Here the CDR3 reads CASSVGGRSFYGYTF. The CDR3 DNA reads TGTGCCAGCAGCGTAGGGGGCAGGAGCTTCTATGGCTACACCTTC.

The chain carries TRBV18 and TRBJ2-7; 7 bases agree with TRBD2. The V and J ends lost 3 bases and 3 bases, in that order; junction bases with no gene match: 5. From germline, CDR1 is KGHSH and CDR2 LQKENI. The CDR3 sequence is 14 residues long. CDR3: CASSPPSGGYEQYF. Here the CDR3 DNA reads TGTGCCAGCTCACCGCCTAGCGGAGGCTACGAGCAGTACTTC.

The chain couples TRBV7-8 to TRBJ2-5; 7 nucleotides align to TRBD1. Germline V gives CDR1 SGHVS, CDR2 FQNEAQ. With V trimmed by 5 bases and J by 1 base, 7 bases remained unmatched. The CDR3 is 15 residues long. CDR3: CASSRLQGPQETQYF. The CDR3 DNA reads TGTGCCAGCAGCCGTCTACAGGGGCCCCAAGAGACCCAGTACTTC.

J is TRBJ1-1 and V is TRBV6-6; maybe TRBD1 (6 bases). The CDR3 has 12 amino acids. Per the germline V gene, CDR1 is MNHNY and CDR2 is SVGAGI (reference sequence). Trimming shortened V by 5 bases and J by 11 bases, and 15 bases separated the two germline ends. CDR3 nucleotides: TGTGCCAGCAGTAACCCTCGACAGGTCGCTTTCTTT. Protein sequence: CASSNPRQVAFF.

This chain uses TRBV4-2 with TRBJ2-2; D is possibly TRBD1 (6 bases). The CDR3 length is 18 residues. The V and J ends lost 0 bases and 0 bases respectively, with 14 bases between them. Germline V CDR1 and CDR2: LGHNA, YNFKEQ. CDR3 DNA: TGTGCCAGCAGCCAAGATCTAGGGGGTCTCGCGAACACCGGGGAGCTGTTTTTT. Translating it yields CASSQDLGGLANTGELFF.

V gene TRBV3-1 (or the pseudogene TRBV3-2) combines with J gene TRBJ2-7, with TRBD1 as a possible D gene (5 bases). This CDR3 region has 16 residues. With 6 bases removed from V and 1 base from J, the gap between germline ends came to 19 bases. Germline V gene lookup returns CDR1 LGHDT and CDR2 YNNKEL (reference sequence). CDR3 protein: CASSPSAGLKSYEQYF. The CDR3 DNA is TGTGCCAGCAGTCCTAGTGCAGGGTTGAAATCCTACGAGCAGTACTTC.

This chain joins TRBV2 and TRBJ2-2, with 7 bases matching TRBD2. Germline assignment: CDR1 SNHLY and CDR2 FYNNEI. V was clipped by 5 bases and J by 6 bases; unmatched bases: 18. The length of the CDR3 is 18 residues. CDR3: CASSLYSAGSGLPGELFF. The CDR3 region has the DNA TGTGCCAGCAGTCTATATTCAGCGGGAAGCGGTTTACCCGGGGAGCTGTTTTTT.

V gene TRBV11-3 combines with J gene TRBJ2-1; D possibly corresponds to TRBD1 (7 bases). Trimming stripped 5 bases from V and 1 base from J, with 15 bases between. Germline CDR1 is SGHNT and CDR2 is YENEEA. The length of the CDR3 is 16 residues. This chain's CDR3 is CASSPEGAGSYNEQFF. CDR3 DNA: TGTGCCAGCAGCCCGGAGGGGGCTGGGTCCTACAATGAGCAGTTCTTC.

This chain joins TRBV12-3 or TRBV12-4 and TRBJ1-5; no firm D call. There are 13 residues in the CDR3. V was cut by 5 bases and J by 6 bases, with 11 bases left in between. The CDR3: CASSLLAGQPQHF. CDR3 sequence (DNA): TGTGCCAGCAGTCTATTGGCGGGTCAGCCCCAGCATTTT.

This clone has only a few counts. The genes are TRBV7-9 and TRBJ2-3, with TRBD2 as a possible D gene (5 bases). This CDR3 comprises 16 residues. Trimming took off 7 bases at V and 0 bases at J, with 17 bases between the two ends. CDR1 is SEHNR and CDR2 is FQNEAQ in the germline V gene (reference sequence). CDR3 sequence: CASTFRDGGSTDTQYF. The CDR3 nucleotides are TGTGCCAGCACGTTTAGGGATGGCGGGAGCACAGATACGCAGTATTTT.

The chain recombines TRBV6-1 with TRBJ1-1; tentatively, D is TRBD1 (6 bases). Looked up from germline, CDR1 is MNHNS and CDR2 is SASEGT. The CDR3 has 16 residues. Trimming took 2 bases from V and 5 from J, leaving 18 bases between them. The CDR3 coding sequence is TGTGCCAGCAGTGAAATCGTACAGGGTGCGAAGACTGAAGCTTTCTTT. Translating gives CASSEIVQGAKTEAFF.

The rearrangement links TRBV10-3 to TRBJ1-2, with 7 bases identical to TRBD1. Looked up from germline, CDR1 is ENHRY and CDR2 is SYGVKD. The CDR3 consists of 13 residues. Trimming at V came to 8 bases and at J to 1 base, leaving 4 bases not matched to a gene. The CDR3 is CAIGTENNYGYTF. The CDR3 coding sequence is TGTGCCATCGGGACAGAAAATAACTATGGCTACACCTTC.

The J gene is TRBJ2-3, the V gene TRBV5-6, with D possibly TRBD2 on 6 matching bases. Germline V gene data show CDR1 as SGHDT and CDR2 as YYEEEE. The CDR3 extends over 15 amino acids. Between the trimmed V and J ends, which lost 0 bases and 2 bases, there was a span of 10 bases. The CDR3 region is CASSLGGASTDTQYF. For the CDR3, the DNA is TGTGCCAGCAGCTTGGGCGGGGCCTCCACAGATACGCAGTATTTT.

The J gene is TRBJ2-1, the V gene TRBV19, with TRBD2 identical over 7 bases. Germline V gives CDR1 LNHDA, CDR2 SQIVND (reference sequence). The J segment lost 4 bases and the V segment lost 1 base, leaving 7 bases of the junction unmatched. The CDR3 extends over 16 amino acids. The CDR3 region is CASSIASGKAYNEQFF. DNA for the CDR3: TGTGCCAGTAGTATAGCGAGCGGGAAAGCTTACAATGAGCAGTTCTTC.

The chain uses TRBV11-1 and TRBJ2-2; the D gene is possibly TRBD2 (6 bases). The CDR3 sequence is 15 residues long. Trimming stripped 9 bases from V and 3 bases from J, with 17 bases between. Germline V CDR1 and CDR2: SGHAT, FQDESV (reference sequence). The CDR3 nucleotides are TGTGCCAGGAACTCTCGGGACTCGTACACCGGGGAGCTGTTTTTT. It is translated as CARNSRDSYTGELFF.

The chain is built from TRBV19 and TRBJ1-1; D possibly corresponds to TRBD1 (6 bases). There are 16 residues in the CDR3. V lost 5 bases and J lost 4, with 20 bases in between. Germline CDR1 and CDR2: LNHDA and SQIVND (reference sequence). The CDR3 is CASSPFSGRGPTEAFF. The DNA of the CDR3 is TGTGCCAGTAGTCCCTTTTCCGGCAGGGGCCCCACTGAAGCTTTCTTT.

This chain joins TRBV11-1 and TRBJ2-6, with a tentative D call TRBD1 (6 bases). The CDR3 spans 16 residues. V was clipped by 5 bases and J by 0 bases, with 11 bases between them. Per germline, CDR1 SGHAT and CDR2 FQDESV (reference sequence). The CDR3, as DNA: TGTGCCAGCAGCCCAGGACAGCCCTCTGGGGCCAACGTCCTGACTTTC. It specifies CASSPGQPSGANVLTF.

J is TRBJ2-1 and V is TRBV7-9, with D maybe TRBD2 (6 bases). The CDR3 has 14 residues. Per germline, CDR1 SEHNR and CDR2 FQNEAQ (reference sequence). Trimming removed 1 base at V and 9 bases at J, with 13 bases between. This chain's CDR3 is CASSLVRRGGEQFF. The DNA of the CDR3 is TGTGCCAGCAGCTTAGTTAGGCGGGGCGGTGAGCAGTTCTTC.

The chain recombines TRBV5-4 with TRBJ1-6; D ambiguous. Per the germline V gene, CDR1 is SGHNT and CDR2 is YYREEE (reference sequence). Trimming left V 3 bases short and J 9 bases short, with 10 bases between. CDR3 length: 13 amino acids. The CDR3 DNA is TGTGCCAGCAGCTCCGCGGGCGGTTCACCCCTCCACTTT. This translates into CASSSAGGSPLHF.